Listed below are T cell receptor beta chains from one sample, sequenced in a study of cytomegalovirus exposure and HLA in healthy donors. TCRdb keeps only in-frame clones here, not all; method: immunoSEQ multiplex PCR. Here the sample table reports 120,000 to 150,000 clones. Sequenced sample: PBMCs. These receptors all stem from a woman aged 45-59 years in good health and CMV-seronegative. Each CDR3 is given with its conserved first and last residue. A D gene is named only where the DNA matches it firmly.

len,j_gene,d_gene,v_gene,CDR3nt,CDR3aa
15,TRBJ2-1,-,TRBV6-1,TGTGCCAGCAGTGAGGCGAGCGGAACCTACAATGAGCAGTTCTTC,CASSEASGTYNEQFF
15,TRBJ2-1,-,TRBV28,TGTGCCAGCAGTTCGACTGGCGGGCCTCACAATGAGCAGTTCTTC,CASSSTGGPHNEQFF
13,TRBJ1-3,-,TRBV4-2,TGTGCCAGCAGCTCGCAGGTTTATAGCACCATATATTTT,CASSSQVYSTIYF
15,TRBJ2-7,-,TRBV6-1,TGTGCCAGCAGTGCGTTAGGTTCACCGAGGCCCGAGCAGTACTTC,CASSALGSPRPEQYF
15,TRBJ2-3,TRBD2,TRBV4-3,TGCGCCAGCAGCCAGAATCCGGGGGGGACAGATACGCAGTATTTT,CASSQNPGGTDTQYF
14,TRBJ2-7,-,TRBV7-9,TGTGCCAGCAGCTTAGTCCGGGAGCCCTACGAGCAGTACTTC,CASSLVREPYEQYF
15,TRBJ2-5,-,TRBV10-3,TGTGCCATCAGTCCCGGACAGCCCCTCCAAGAGACCCAGTACTTC,CAISPGQPLQETQYF
14,TRBJ1-2,TRBD1,TRBV7-9,TGTGCCAGCAGCTTAGCAGGGGGCAACTATGGCTACACCTTC,CASSLAGGNYGYTF
11,TRBJ2-1,-,TRBV25-1,TGTGCCAGCAGTGAAAGTAGTGAGCAGTTCTTC,CASSESSEQFF
13,TRBJ1-5,-,TRBV7-2,TGTGCCAGCAGCTTATCAGGGGTTCAGCCCCAGCATTTT,CASSLSGVQPQHF
15,TRBJ2-1,TRBD2,TRBV7-2,TGTGCCAGCAGCCCACTAGCGGGAGTCTACAATGAGCAGTTCTTC,CASSPLAGVYNEQFF
13,TRBJ1-1,-,TRBV10-3,TGTGCCATCAGTGAGGCGGCTAACACTGAAGCTTTCTTT,CAISEAANTEAFF
13,TRBJ1-5,-,TRBV30,TGTGCCTGGAGTAGTCAGGTCAATCAGCCCCAGCATTTT,CAWSSQVNQPQHF
13,TRBJ1-1,-,TRBV7-2,TGTGCCAGCAGCTTACTGGGCCTTACTGAAGCTTTCTTT,CASSLLGLTEAFF
15,TRBJ1-5,TRBD1,TRBV4-1,TGCGCCAGCAGCCCTAGACAGGGTGAGGGTCAGCCCCAGCATTTT,CASSPRQGEGQPQHF
15,TRBJ2-3,TRBD2,TRBV7-3,TGTGCCAGCAGCTCCCAGCGGGACAGCACAGATACGCAGTATTTT,CASSSQRDSTDTQYF
16,TRBJ2-3,-,TRBV18,TGTGCCAGCTCCCCGCCGGGCGGGGTTCACACAGATACGCAGTATTTT,CASSPPGGVHTDTQYF
14,TRBJ1-1,-,TRBV16,TGTGCCAGCAGCCAATTACAGGACGCCACTGAAGCTTTCTTT,CASSQLQDATEAFF
15,TRBJ2-5,TRBD2,TRBV11-2,TGTGCCAGCAGCGTAGGAGCGGGGGGCCAAGAGACCCAGTACTTC,CASSVGAGGQETQYF
15,TRBJ1-1,TRBD1,TRBV6-5,TGTGCCAGCAGTTACCTGGACAGGGCCGCAACTGAAGCTTTCTTT,CASSYLDRAATEAFF
15,TRBJ2-1,TRBD2,TRBV5-1,TGCGCCAGCAGCTTGGGCGGGAGTACCTACAATGAGCAGTTCTTC,CASSLGGSTYNEQFF
13,TRBJ2-4,TRBD1,TRBV29-1,TGCAGCGTAATCCGGGACAGGGGTAACATTCAGTACTTC,CSVIRDRGNIQYF
13,TRBJ2-7,-,TRBV18,TGTGCCAGCTCATCGGACAGTCGCTACGAGCAGTACTTC,CASSSDSRYEQYF
14,TRBJ1-6,-,TRBV19,TGTGCCAGTAGTGTACCGGGACTCAATTCACCCCTCCACTTT,CASSVPGLNSPLHF
14,TRBJ1-1,TRBD1,TRBV4-1,TGCGCCAGCAGCCAAGATTACAGGGGCCCCGAAGCTTTCTTT,CASSQDYRGPEAFF
13,TRBJ1-4,-,TRBV6-1,TGTGCCAGCGCTTGGGGGGTCGAAGAAAAACTGTTTTTT,CASAWGVEEKLFF
15,TRBJ2-1,TRBD1,TRBV4-2,TGTGCCAGCAGCCAAGGGGACAGGGGCTACAATGAGCAGTTCTTC,CASSQGDRGYNEQFF
17,TRBJ2-6,TRBD2,TRBV5-1,TGCGCCAGCAGTTCGGGACTAGCGAATTCTGGGGCCAACGTCCTGACTTTC,CASSSGLANSGANVLTF
12,TRBJ2-7,-,TRBV28,TGTGCCAGCAGTTTAAGCGCCTACGAGCAGTACTTC,CASSLSAYEQYF
12,TRBJ2-4,-,TRBV11-2,TGTGCCAGCAGCTTCGAGATTAACATTCAGTACTTC,CASSFEINIQYF